This T cell receptor beta chain is from a study of T cell responses to AZD1222 COVID-19 vaccine. Study results and limitations: Nearly half of unique spike-specific TCRs reportedly avoided B.1.351 and B.1.1.7 mutated regions. Possibly, clonal diversity was underestimated; donors were largely white British and included more females. Just 6 or 7 AZD1222 recipients were seropositive at baseline.

The repertoire was sequenced with immunoSEQ multiplex PCR; TCRdb's copy has only in-frame clones and lacks some. This table holds about 99,000 clones, roughly 88% found once. To note about this clone: The antigen is unknown.

Germline loops: CDR1 SGHDN, CDR2 FVKESK. V shed 1 base and J shed 7 bases, with 10 bases lying between them. The CDR3 sequence is 13 residues long. The sample here was peripheral blood, taken on day 0 of AZD1222 vaccination. This clonotype was sampled from an adult in good health. This chain uses TRBV14 with TRBJ1-2; D is uncertain. CDR3 bases: TGTGCCAGCAGCCAAGTGGTTGGGAGTGGCTACACCTTC. It is translated as CASSQVVGSGYTF.